The T cell receptor beta chain under discussion was sequenced for a study of tumor-infiltrating lymphocytes in primary liver carcinoma. Notes on the study in general: The study found a significantly higher top-250-clone fraction in tumors than in blood (p = 0.039). Less overlap was seen in tumor-adjacent and tumor-blood pairs than in tumor region pairs.

TCR beta cDNA was prepared out of roughly 520 ng total RNA by means of a constant-region primer. Libraries of TCR beta came from three nested multiplex PCR rounds with slightly modified ARM-PCR. PCR rounds one and two used TRBV1-TRBV30 forward primers with a C-beta reverse primer for 10 cycles each. TCRdb fed the multiplex PCR reads into MiXCR, producing one record per CDR3 protein. The data hold roughly 49,000 distinct CDR3 sequences, with approximately 80% observed a single time. This clonotype was observed many times. Its antigen remains unidentified. The V gene's germline CDR1 is SGHRS and CDR2 YFSETQ. Trimming removed 4 bases from V and 2 bases from J, with 10 bases in between. The CDR3 consists of 14 residues. Investigators took RNA and DNA out together from roughly 18-30 mg of unsorted bulk tissue.

The chain has TRBV5-1 and TRBJ2-1, with D perhaps TRBD2 (6 bases). Sequencing was done on a sample of liver tumor tissue from sampling region 5. Subset given: tumor region T5, tumor centre. This TCR derives from a man aged 35-49 years with primary liver carcinoma and hepatitis B virus infection. The DNA of the CDR3 is TGCGCCAGCAGCACCAGGACTACCTACAATGAGCAGTTCTTC. Its protein is CASSTRTTYNEQFF.